The entry that follows covers one TCR beta chain sequence. The CDR3 runs 14 residues. Germline CDR1 and CDR2: MNHEY and SVGAGI. Trimming at V came to 6 bases and at J to 0 bases, leaving 1 base not matched to a gene. These data are taken from a study of blood T cell repertoires in COVID-19. Study context: The United States, Italy and Spain supplied acute and convalescent COVID-19 samples. T cells, B-cell-depleted T cells, or PBMCs provided the cDNA or gDNA that served as material.

In the study's own analysis: Scientists estimated how many nucleated cells there were by amplifying reference gene primers. Method: immunoSEQ multiplex PCR; TCRdb's copy keeps in-frame clones and lacks some. V and J calls plus clone size are reproduced from that table; the DNA served to infer D and trimming. The sample has 150,000 to 190,000 clones; 85% to 90% are singletons. This receptor was obtained from a woman in her forties with acute or convalescent COVID-19. Sequenced material: peripheral blood. The genes are TRBV6-5 and TRBJ2-2, with 7 positions matching TRBD1. CDR3 sequence: CASRQGPNTGELFF. In DNA, the CDR3 is TGTGCCAGCAGACAGGGGCCGAACACCGGGGAGCTGTTTTTT.